This TCR beta chain is drawn from a study of OX40 agonist ivuxolimab in advanced cancers. About the full investigation: Ivuxolimab was a fully human IgG2 agonistic monoclonal antibody targeting the costimulatory receptor OX40 (CD134). Intravenous ivuxolimab was administered to patients every 2 weeks at six dose levels: 0.01, 0.1, 0.3, 1.5, 3 and 10 mg/kg. Among the 50 to 55 dose-escalation patients, some 19 had hepatocellular carcinoma, about 15 melanoma, 9 renal cell carcinoma and 9 head and neck cancer. A male proportion of 75% to 85% and a mean age of approximately 60 years, ranging from about 20 to 80, were recorded for the dose-escalation cohort. Patients were allowed to have had prior anti-PD-1, anti-PD-L1 or anti-CTLA-4 therapy, and roughly 40% of the dose-escalation patients had been treated with checkpoint inhibitors. Partial responses occurred in three dose-escalation patients, of whom one had hepatocellular carcinoma and two had cutaneous melanoma. Peripheral TCRbeta sequencing aimed to test whether ivuxolimab altered TCR sequence diversity and caused clonal T-cell expansion. The paper reports the monotherapy dose-escalation portion (N of about 54 patients) of the phase I ivuxolimab trial.

According to the germline V gene (reference sequence), CDR1 reads LNHDA and CDR2 reads SQIVND. V is trimmed back by 0 bases and J by 6 bases, and the junction contains 4 bases that no gene match accounts for. The cysteine opens and the phenylalanine closes a CDR3 of 16 amino acids. The only DNA kept is the CDR3, 48 bases in frame from the first base. Patients with autoimmune disease history or receiving systemic immunosuppression were excluded from the trial. Peripheral blood for TCR sequencing was collected from all dose cohorts at baseline, on cycle 4 day 1, and on cycle 7 day 1. The samples were drawn from a first-in-human, open-label, multicenter phase I dose-escalation trial of ivuxolimab. Adults with locally advanced or metastatic melanoma, renal cell, hepatocellular, or head and neck squamous cell carcinoma were enrolled in the trial. Before TCR sequencing, CD4+ and CD8+ T cells were separately sorted from peripheral blood.

Genomic DNA was extracted from sorted cells for sequencing of the TCRbeta CDR3 region. The immunoSEQ Assay was used to sequence the TCRbeta CDR3 regions. TCRdb re-hosts the immuneACCESS table, in-frame sequences only. Its copies lack some clones; in the studies checked, an unresolved V gene accounts for under half of them, and the cause for the rest is not known. The sample includes about 89,000 clones, with 85% to 95% observed a single time. The ten most abundant clones make up about 0.3% of the sample. Here is what the overall study found, with its caveats: On average, CD8+ T cells showed more expanded clones than CD4+ T cells after ivuxolimab. In the 0.1-3.0 mg/kg groups, partial responders had among the lowest normalized peripheral clonal expansion, particularly in CD8+ T cells. Low levels of normalized T-cell clonal expansion were also seen in some nonresponding patients. Clonal expansion of both CD4+ and CD8+ blood T cells was observed from baseline to week 6 at doses 0.1 to 3.0 mg/kg. The antigen specificity of the peripheral T cells that underwent clonal expansion was not determined.

In regard to this clone: Its antigen is not yet known. The input lacks base qualities; no much larger clone sits a single base away.

The chain joins TRBV19 to TRBJ2-4, with 11 bases matching TRBD2. The material sequenced was CD4+ or CD8+ T cells sorted from blood, taken in a trial of the OX40 agonist ivuxolimab. The TCR was taken from an adult with an advanced solid tumor such as melanoma, head and neck, liver or kidney cancer. The nucleotide sequence reads as follows: TGTGCCAGTAGTATAGATAGCGGGAGGGGGCTAAACATTCAGTACTTC. It is translated as CASSIDSGRGLNIQYF.